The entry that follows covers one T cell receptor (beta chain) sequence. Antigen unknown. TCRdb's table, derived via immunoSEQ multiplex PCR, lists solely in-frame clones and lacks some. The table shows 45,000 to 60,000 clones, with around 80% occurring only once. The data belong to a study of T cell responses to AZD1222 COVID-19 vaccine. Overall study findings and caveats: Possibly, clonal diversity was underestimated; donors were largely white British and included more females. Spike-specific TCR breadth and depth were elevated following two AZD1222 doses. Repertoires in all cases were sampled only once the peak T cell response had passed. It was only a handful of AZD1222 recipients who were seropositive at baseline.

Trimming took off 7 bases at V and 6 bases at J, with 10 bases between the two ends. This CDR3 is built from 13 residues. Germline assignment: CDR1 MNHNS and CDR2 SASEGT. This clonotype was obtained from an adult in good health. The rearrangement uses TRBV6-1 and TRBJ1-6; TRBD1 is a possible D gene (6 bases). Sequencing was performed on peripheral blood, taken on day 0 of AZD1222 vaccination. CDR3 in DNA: TGTGCCAGCACCGTACAGGGTAATTCACCCCTCCACTTT. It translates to CASTVQGNSPLHF.